This T cell receptor beta chain was captured in a study of blood T cells in healthy people across ages. From germline, CDR1 is SGHTA and CDR2 FQGNSA. The CDR3 is 15 amino acids. As for this clonotype: Its specificity is not known.

Next came a second PCR, run for roughly 7 to 12 cycles, which used a sample-barcoded 5' primer along with a J-beta primer mix. At least 2.5 million CDR3-containing paired-end reads were obtained per sample. TCRdb passed the 5' RACE reads through MiXCR, listing each CDR3 protein once. The sample includes around 850,000 distinct CDR3 sequences, approximately 35% seen only once; the top ten take about an eighth. Study results and limitations: A roughly linear age-dependent decrease characterized TCR beta diversity per million T cells. More naive CD4+ cells and higher diversity were found in long-lived than in aged donors.

The sequencing input was blood. The clonotype comes from a young man in good health. The rearrangement joins TRBV7-2 to TRBJ2-1; D tentatively fits TRBD1 or TRBD2 (6 bases each). The J call is uncertain, as TRBJ2-7 better fits the DNA end. This chain's CDR3 is CASSSGGSSYNEQYF. The CDR3 nucleotides read TGTGCCAGCAGCTCCGGGGGCAGCTCCTACAATGAGCAGTACTTC.